The rows below give T cell receptor beta chains drawn from one sample of a study of cytomegalovirus exposure and HLA in healthy donors. Method: immunoSEQ multiplex PCR; TCRdb's copy keeps in-frame clones and lacks some. The data show approximately 300,000 clones, approximately 90% seen once. Specimen: PBMCs. The receptors shown here come from a woman in her late teens or twenties in good health and CMV-seronegative. Each CDR3 is given with its conserved first and last residue. A D gene is named only where the DNA matches it firmly. Some rows mark clone size as missing; the rest say once, few, many or name a class of expanded clone.

clone_size: NA; cdr3_length: 13; v_call: TRBV9; j_call: TRBJ2-1; d_call: NA; cdr3_nt: TGTGCCAGCAGCGGGACACTCTACGATGAGCAGTTCTTC; cdr3_aa: CASSGTLYDEQFF
clone_size: once; cdr3_length: 13; v_call: TRBV6-5; j_call: TRBJ2-7; d_call: NA; cdr3_nt: TGTGCCAGCAGTTGGGACGGGGGCTACGAGCAGTACTTC; cdr3_aa: CASSWDGGYEQYF
clone_size: NA; cdr3_length: 19; v_call: TRBV27; j_call: TRBJ2-1; d_call: TRBD2; cdr3_nt: TGTGCCAGCAGCCACAGTTTAGTCCTTGCGACTAGCGGGAACAATGAGCAGTTCTTC; cdr3_aa: CASSHSLVLATSGNNEQFF
clone_size: NA; cdr3_length: 13; v_call: TRBV2; j_call: TRBJ1-5; d_call: TRBD1; cdr3_nt: TGTGCCTTCGGGGACAGGGGCAACCAGCCCCAGCATTTT; cdr3_aa: CAFGDRGNQPQHF
clone_size: NA; cdr3_length: 15; v_call: TRBV13; j_call: TRBJ2-7; d_call: TRBD2; cdr3_nt: TGTGCCAGCAGCCCCAGTGGCGGGAGGGCCTACGAGCAGTACTTC; cdr3_aa: CASSPSGGRAYEQYF
clone_size: NA; cdr3_length: 11; v_call: TRBV6-5; j_call: TRBJ2-7; d_call: NA; cdr3_nt: TGTGCCAGCAGCCCCGGGGGTAGGCAGTACTTC; cdr3_aa: CASSPGGRQYF
clone_size: NA; cdr3_length: 14; v_call: TRBV27; j_call: TRBJ2-7; d_call: TRBD1; cdr3_nt: TGTGCCAGCAGTTTGTTAGGGGGCGGGTACGAGCAGTACTTC; cdr3_aa: CASSLLGGGYEQYF
clone_size: few; cdr3_length: 11; v_call: TRBV25-1; j_call: TRBJ1-2; d_call: NA; cdr3_nt: TGTGCCAGCAGAGAGAACTATGGCTACACCTTC; cdr3_aa: CASRENYGYTF
clone_size: NA; cdr3_length: 15; v_call: TRBV19; j_call: TRBJ2-5; d_call: NA; cdr3_nt: TGTGCCAGTAGTCCAGGGGCGGGTCCCCCGGGGACCCAGTACTTC; cdr3_aa: CASSPGAGPPGTQYF
clone_size: once; cdr3_length: 15; v_call: TRBV28; j_call: TRBJ2-7; d_call: TRBD1; cdr3_nt: TGTGCCAGCAGTTTATCCGGACAGGGGCACTACGAGCAGTACTTC; cdr3_aa: CASSLSGQGHYEQYF
clone_size: NA; cdr3_length: 14; v_call: TRBV7-8; j_call: TRBJ1-1; d_call: NA; cdr3_nt: TGTGCCAGCAGCTTACAGACTATGAACACTGAAGCTTTCTTT; cdr3_aa: CASSLQTMNTEAFF
clone_size: NA; cdr3_length: 17; v_call: TRBV9; j_call: TRBJ2-2; d_call: NA; cdr3_nt: TGTGCCAGCAGCGTAGGAGGACTGACCCTGAACACCGGGGAGCTGTTTTTT; cdr3_aa: CASSVGGLTLNTGELFF
clone_size: once; cdr3_length: 18; v_call: TRBV9; j_call: TRBJ2-2; d_call: TRBD2; cdr3_nt: TGTGCCAGCAGCACCGAGCCGGGACTAGCGGGAGGTACCGGGGAGCTGTTTTTT; cdr3_aa: CASSTEPGLAGGTGELFF
clone_size: NA; cdr3_length: 15; v_call: TRBV6-6; j_call: TRBJ1-1; d_call: TRBD1; cdr3_nt: TGTGCCAGCAGCATCCGACAGGGATTGAACACTGAAGCTTTCTTT; cdr3_aa: CASSIRQGLNTEAFF
clone_size: NA; cdr3_length: 15; v_call: TRBV9; j_call: TRBJ2-1; d_call: NA; cdr3_nt: TGTGCCAGCAGCGAGCCCGGGACTGGGCACAATGAGCAGTTCTTC; cdr3_aa: CASSEPGTGHNEQFF
clone_size: NA; cdr3_length: 14; v_call: TRBV13; j_call: TRBJ1-1; d_call: TRBD1; cdr3_nt: TGTGCCAGCTCCGCCGAGGGGGCGAGCACTGAAGCTTTCTTT; cdr3_aa: CASSAEGASTEAFF
clone_size: NA; cdr3_length: 14; v_call: TRBV6-1; j_call: TRBJ2-2; d_call: NA; cdr3_nt: TGTGCCAGCAGCCAGCTCCACACGGGCGGGGAGCTGTTTTTT; cdr3_aa: CASSQLHTGGELFF
clone_size: NA; cdr3_length: 11; v_call: TRBV21-1; j_call: TRBJ2-7; d_call: NA; cdr3_nt: TGTGCCAGCAAGCGGGAGAGCGAGCAGTACTTC; cdr3_aa: CASKRESEQYF
clone_size: NA; cdr3_length: 13; v_call: TRBV19; j_call: TRBJ2-5; d_call: TRBD1; cdr3_nt: TGTGCCAGTAGTACAGGGGGCTGGGAGACCCAGTACTTC; cdr3_aa: CASSTGGWETQYF
clone_size: NA; cdr3_length: 16; v_call: TRBV4-3; j_call: TRBJ2-2; d_call: NA; cdr3_nt: TGCGCCAGCAGCCAAGATCAGCTTTGGGGGGCCGGGGAGCTGTTTTTT; cdr3_aa: CASSQDQLWGAGELFF
clone_size: NA; cdr3_length: 13; v_call: TRBV9; j_call: TRBJ1-4; d_call: TRBD1; cdr3_nt: TGTGCCAGCAGCGCGGGACAGAGAGAAAAACTGTTTTTT; cdr3_aa: CASSAGQREKLFF
clone_size: once; cdr3_length: 13; v_call: TRBV10-3; j_call: TRBJ1-5; d_call: NA; cdr3_nt: TGTGCCGCCCAGGAAGGGGGAAACCAGCCCCAGCATTTT; cdr3_aa: CAAQEGGNQPQHF
clone_size: NA; cdr3_length: 16; v_call: TRBV13; j_call: TRBJ1-1; d_call: NA; cdr3_nt: TGTGCCAGCAGCCCCGGACAGCGGGACATGAACACTGAAGCTTTCTTT; cdr3_aa: CASSPGQRDMNTEAFF
clone_size: NA; cdr3_length: 15; v_call: TRBV19; j_call: TRBJ2-1; d_call: NA; cdr3_nt: TGTGCCAGTAGTATTGCAGTCCTAGCCAACAATGAGCAGTTCTTC; cdr3_aa: CASSIAVLANNEQFF
clone_size: NA; cdr3_length: 12; v_call: TRBV6-1; j_call: TRBJ2-2; d_call: NA; cdr3_nt: TGTGCCAGCACGGGGTACACTGGGGAGCTGTTTTTT; cdr3_aa: CASTGYTGELFF
clone_size: once; cdr3_length: 14; v_call: TRBV19; j_call: TRBJ2-7; d_call: TRBD1; cdr3_nt: TGTGCCAGTAGGCCCCGGGACAGCTCCTACGAGCAGTACTTC; cdr3_aa: CASRPRDSSYEQYF
clone_size: NA; cdr3_length: 16; v_call: TRBV18; j_call: TRBJ1-4; d_call: NA; cdr3_nt: TGTGCCAGCTCACCACCTCTGGGGCCAACTAATGAAAAACTGTTTTTT; cdr3_aa: CASSPPLGPTNEKLFF
clone_size: once; cdr3_length: 14; v_call: TRBV2; j_call: TRBJ2-1; d_call: NA; cdr3_nt: TGTGCCAGCATAGGGGGGGGTTCCTACAATGAGCAGTTCTTC; cdr3_aa: CASIGGGSYNEQFF
clone_size: NA; cdr3_length: 15; v_call: TRBV9; j_call: TRBJ1-2; d_call: TRBD1; cdr3_nt: TGTGCCAGCAGCGTAGTGGACAGGGTAAACTATGGCTACACCTTC; cdr3_aa: CASSVVDRVNYGYTF
clone_size: NA; cdr3_length: 15; v_call: TRBV5-1; j_call: TRBJ2-7; d_call: NA; cdr3_nt: TGCGCCAGCACCCCAGCCGGCGCTGGTACTACCGAGCAGTACTTC; cdr3_aa: CASTPAGAGTTEQYF
clone_size: NA; cdr3_length: 14; v_call: TRBV6-6; j_call: TRBJ2-7; d_call: TRBD1; cdr3_nt: TGTGCCAGCAGTTACAGGACAGGGGGGAACGAGCAGTACTTC; cdr3_aa: CASSYRTGGNEQYF
clone_size: NA; cdr3_length: 16; v_call: TRBV9; j_call: TRBJ1-4; d_call: NA; cdr3_nt: TGTGCCAGCAGCGTAGCGCATGGGGGGGCTGGGGAAAAACTGTTTTTT; cdr3_aa: CASSVAHGGAGEKLFF
clone_size: NA; cdr3_length: 15; v_call: TRBV27; j_call: TRBJ2-7; d_call: NA; cdr3_nt: TGTGCCAGCAGTCCCCCGGGTAGTCTGTCGGCCGAGCAGTACTTC; cdr3_aa: CASSPPGSLSAEQYF
clone_size: NA; cdr3_length: 12; v_call: TRBV27; j_call: TRBJ2-1; d_call: NA; cdr3_nt: TGTGCCAGCAGTTTTGGACTCAATGAGCAGTTCTTC; cdr3_aa: CASSFGLNEQFF
clone_size: NA; cdr3_length: 14; v_call: TRBV6-5; j_call: TRBJ2-5; d_call: NA; cdr3_nt: TGTGCCAGCACTCAAGCCGGTGGCCAAGAGACCCAGTACTTC; cdr3_aa: CASTQAGGQETQYF
clone_size: once; cdr3_length: 13; v_call: TRBV5-8; j_call: TRBJ2-5; d_call: TRBD2; cdr3_nt: TGTGCCAGCAGCCGCGGGAGGGAGGAGACCCAGTACTTC; cdr3_aa: CASSRGREETQYF
clone_size: NA; cdr3_length: 15; v_call: TRBV4-3; j_call: TRBJ2-7; d_call: TRBD1; cdr3_nt: TGCGCCAGCAGCCCCGCAGGGGGCGCGCCCTACGAGCAGTACTTC; cdr3_aa: CASSPAGGAPYEQYF
clone_size: few; cdr3_length: 12; v_call: TRBV6-5; j_call: TRBJ1-2; d_call: NA; cdr3_nt: TGTGCCAGCAGCCCTGGAGGCTATGGCTACACCTTC; cdr3_aa: CASSPGGYGYTF
clone_size: NA; cdr3_length: 14; v_call: TRBV6-1; j_call: TRBJ1-1; d_call: NA; cdr3_nt: TGTGCCAGCAGTGTGACAGGCCCGAACACTGAAGCTTTCTTT; cdr3_aa: CASSVTGPNTEAFF
clone_size: NA; cdr3_length: 15; v_call: TRBV28; j_call: TRBJ2-7; d_call: TRBD2; cdr3_nt: TGTGCCAGCAGGTGGACTAGCGGGAGGTATTACGAGCAGTACTTC; cdr3_aa: CASRWTSGRYYEQYF
clone_size: once; cdr3_length: 15; v_call: TRBV10-3; j_call: TRBJ2-7; d_call: TRBD1; cdr3_nt: TGTGCCATCAGGCCGGGGGACAGGGGATCCTACGAGCAGTACTTC; cdr3_aa: CAIRPGDRGSYEQYF
clone_size: NA; cdr3_length: 17; v_call: TRBV19; j_call: TRBJ1-5; d_call: TRBD1; cdr3_nt: TGTGCCAGTAGTAGGGGTGAGGGGGCCGAGAGCAATCAGCCCCAGCATTTT; cdr3_aa: CASSRGEGAESNQPQHF
clone_size: NA; cdr3_length: 14; v_call: TRBV9; j_call: TRBJ1-1; d_call: NA; cdr3_nt: TGTGCCAGCAGCGTAGCTTCCTACGACACTGAAGCTTTCTTT; cdr3_aa: CASSVASYDTEAFF
clone_size: NA; cdr3_length: 15; v_call: TRBV28; j_call: TRBJ2-5; d_call: TRBD1; cdr3_nt: TGTGCCAGCAGTGCCTCCGGGACAGGGGGAAAGACCCAGTACTTC; cdr3_aa: CASSASGTGGKTQYF
clone_size: NA; cdr3_length: 14; v_call: TRBV7-9; j_call: TRBJ2-3; d_call: TRBD2; cdr3_nt: TGTGCCAGCAGCTTAGGTGGGACTACGGATACGCAGTATTTT; cdr3_aa: CASSLGGTTDTQYF
clone_size: NA; cdr3_length: 14; v_call: TRBV7-9; j_call: TRBJ2-3; d_call: TRBD1; cdr3_nt: TGTGCCAGCAGCCTCCAGACAGGGGTGCATACGCAGTATTTT; cdr3_aa: CASSLQTGVHTQYF
clone_size: NA; cdr3_length: 13; v_call: TRBV30; j_call: TRBJ1-1; d_call: NA; cdr3_nt: TGTGCCTGGAGTGTCGGAGTGAACACTGAAGCTTTCTTT; cdr3_aa: CAWSVGVNTEAFF
clone_size: NA; cdr3_length: 16; v_call: TRBV5-1; j_call: TRBJ2-7; d_call: NA; cdr3_nt: TGCGCCAGCAGCTTGGACTCAGCGGCAGTCTCCTACGAGCAGTACTTC; cdr3_aa: CASSLDSAAVSYEQYF
clone_size: once; cdr3_length: 17; v_call: TRBV4-3; j_call: TRBJ2-1; d_call: NA; cdr3_nt: TGCGCCAGCAGCCAAGATTGGGGCCTACACTACTACAATGAGCAGTTCTTC; cdr3_aa: CASSQDWGLHYYNEQFF
clone_size: few; cdr3_length: 14; v_call: TRBV5-4; j_call: TRBJ2-5; d_call: TRBD1; cdr3_nt: TGTGCCAGCAGCCCGGACAGGGGAGGAGAGACCCAGTACTTC; cdr3_aa: CASSPDRGGETQYF
clone_size: NA; cdr3_length: 14; v_call: TRBV19; j_call: TRBJ2-2; d_call: TRBD1; cdr3_nt: TGTGCCAGTCGGGACAGGGGAAGAACCGGGGAGCTGTTTTTT; cdr3_aa: CASRDRGRTGELFF
clone_size: NA; cdr3_length: 15; v_call: TRBV4-3; j_call: TRBJ2-5; d_call: NA; cdr3_nt: TGCGCCAGCAGCCAAGTTCAGGGTGGGGAAGAGACCCAGTACTTC; cdr3_aa: CASSQVQGGEETQYF